This TCR beta chain was recorded in a study of T cell responses to AZD1222 COVID-19 vaccine. Turning to the study itself: Combined were second doses at about 4 or about 12 weeks. Points from the study as a whole: Females outnumbered males among donors, who were mostly white British; clonal diversity was possibly underestimated. CD4 TCRs covered the whole spike, strongest at regions 160-218 and 743-854. Just a handful of people given AZD1222 tested seropositive at baseline.

TCRdb's table, derived via immunoSEQ multiplex PCR, lists solely in-frame clones and lacks some. The data contain some 120,000 clones, about 85% of them seen just once; the ten biggest clones take up approximately 6.6%. As to this clone: Its specificity is unknown.

Source: peripheral blood, taken on day 0 of AZD1222 vaccination. The clonotype was recovered from an adult in good health.

CDR3 in amino acids: CAWSAESRGSNYGYTF. CDR3 nucleotides: TGTGCCTGGAGTGCCGAGAGCAGGGGGTCTAACTATGGCTACACCTTC. The chain has TRBV30 and TRBJ1-2, with 7 nucleotides matching TRBD1. CDR1 is GTSNPN, CDR2 SVGIG, per germline (reference sequence). After removal of 1 base from V and 0 bases from J, the junction contained 8 bases not matched to a gene. The length of the CDR3 is 16 residues.